Shown below are 3 T cell receptor beta chains from a single sample sequenced in a study of blood T cell repertoires in COVID-19. The table came from immunoSEQ multiplex PCR; TCRdb's copy has only in-frame clones and leaves some out. The sample records approximately 200,000 clones, roughly three quarters being singletons. The sample taken for sequencing was peripheral blood. Source of these receptors: a woman aged 80 or over with COVID-19, enrolled during active disease.

The chain joins TRBV7-2 to TRBJ2-5, with 8 positions matching TRBD1. J lost 10 bases, V lost 1 base, and 8 bases had no gene match. The germline gives CDR1 SGHTA, CDR2 FQGNSA. This CDR3 region has 14 residues. CDR3 coding DNA: TGTGCCAGCAGCTTAGGGACAGGGTGGGGTGGCCAGTACTTC. Its translation is CASSLGTGWGGQYF.

The rearrangement uses TRBV5-1 and TRBJ2-7; the match to TRBD1 covers 7 bases. The CDR3 spans 14 residues. Losses at the gene ends were 3 bases for V and 0 bases for J; bases not matched to a gene: 3. Per the germline V gene, CDR1 is SGHRS and CDR2 is YFSETQ. CDR3 amino acids: CASSWRQGSYEQYF. DNA for the CDR3: TGCGCCAGCAGCTGGCGACAGGGCTCCTACGAGCAGTACTTC.

The chain joins TRBV5-6 to TRBJ2-7; no clear D. The CDR3 spans 14 residues. Trimming took off 1 base at V and 4 bases at J, with 12 bases between the two ends. Germline assignment: CDR1 SGHDT and CDR2 YYEEEE. This chain's CDR3 is CASSLIENPYEQYF. The CDR3 DNA follows: TGTGCCAGCAGCTTGATAGAGAACCCGTACGAGCAGTACTTC.